A selection of T cell receptor beta chains follows, all from one sample in a study of T cell repertoires in cytomegalovirus infection. Each CDR3 protein is one row after TCRdb ran MiXCR on the reads. The sample consists of some 700,000 distinct CDR3 sequences, 35% to 45% of them appearing once. The specimen was PBMCs. The receptors stem from a human donor in good health (CMV status not recorded). Some clones in this sample may be carry-over from other donors' samples. Both conserved end residues are part of each CDR3. D genes are given only for firm matches. Some rows mark clone size as missing; the rest say once, few, many or name a class of expanded clone.

>.|TRBV6-6|.|TRBJ2-7
CASSRVGFSYEQYF
TGTGCCAGCAGTCGGGTGGGGTTCTCCTACGAGCAGTACTTC
>few|TRBV7-2|.|TRBJ1-6
CASSRQERPASISPLHF
TGTGCCAGCAGCCGACAGGAGAGGCCGGCATCAATTTCACCCCTCCACTTT
>few|TRBV6-1|.|TRBJ1-4
CASSEVASLNEKLFF
TGTGCCAGCAGTGAAGTTGCCAGCCTTAATGAAAAACTGTTTTTT
>few|TRBV2|.|TRBJ1-5
CASSENRSNQPQHF
TGTGCCAGCAGTGAAAACAGATCCAATCAGCCCCAGCATTTT
>few|TRBV20-1|TRBD1|TRBJ1-1
CSARSPGGTEAFF
TGCAGTGCTAGGAGTCCAGGGGGTACTGAAGCTTTCTTT
>few|TRBV2|.|TRBJ1-5
CASSEEVNQPQHF
TGTGCCAGCAGTGAAGAGGTCAATCAGCCCCAGCATTTT
>.|TRBV27|.|TRBJ1-2
CASMGVGYGYTF
TGTGCCAGCATGGGGGTCGGCTATGGCTACACCTTC
>.|TRBV7-2|TRBD2|TRBJ2-7
CASSLGEGGLYEQYF
TGTGCCAGCAGCTTAGGGGAGGGAGGGTTGTACGAGCAGTACTTC
>.|TRBV27|.|TRBJ1-2
CASSPMRRDYGYTF
TGTGCCAGCAGCCCGATGAGGAGGGACTATGGCTACACCTTC
>many|TRBV28|TRBD1|TRBJ2-7
CASSLLTGGYEQYF
TGTGCCAGCAGCTTGTTGACAGGGGGATACGAGCAGTACTTC
>.|TRBV20-1|.|TRBJ1-1
CSAIQGFNTEAFF
TGCAGTGCTATCCAGGGATTTAACACTGAAGCTTTCTTT
>.|TRBV6-1|TRBD1|TRBJ1-2
CASSEPLQGVYGYTF
TGTGCCAGCAGTGAACCCCTCCAGGGGGTTTATGGCTACACCTTC
>.|TRBV11-2|TRBD1|TRBJ1-1
CASSHTTGAEAFF
TGTGCCAGCAGTCATACGACAGGGGCTGAAGCTTTCTTT
>once|TRBV12-3/TRBV12-4|TRBD1|TRBJ1-1
CASRGPDRGEAFF
TGTGCCAGCAGGGGACCGGACAGGGGAGAAGCTTTCTTT
>many|TRBV7-2|.|TRBJ1-2
CASSLAPGNTNYGYTF
TGTGCCAGCAGCTTAGCGCCGGGAAACACAAACTATGGCTACACCTTC
>.|TRBV6-8|.|TRBJ1-5
CASSYWANPGRRGAQHF
TGTGCCAGCAGTTATTGGGCTAATCCCGGGAGAAGAGGGGCCCAGCATTTT
>few|TRBV7-8|.|TRBJ1-3
CASSPRGGGNTIYF
TGTGCCAGCAGCCCGCGCGGGGGTGGAAACACCATATATTTT
>.|TRBV19|TRBD1|TRBJ2-1
CASSTLRQGMYNEQFF
TGTGCCAGTAGTACCCTTCGACAGGGTATGTACAATGAGCAGTTCTTC
>.|TRBV19|.|TRBJ1-5
CASSTWTVSNQPQHF
TGTGCCAGTAGTACCTGGACTGTTAGCAATCAGCCCCAGCATTTT
>few|TRBV12-3/TRBV12-4|.|TRBJ1-3
CASSLRGLAGNTIYF
TGTGCCAGCAGTTTAAGGGGTTTAGCTGGAAACACCATATATTTT
>.|TRBV4-1|TRBD1|TRBJ1-2
CASSQTGQGGGNYGYTF
TGCGCCAGCAGCCAGACTGGACAGGGGGGAGGTAACTATGGCTACACCTTC
>.|TRBV20-1|.|TRBJ1-1
CSARDNRAFPQNTEAFF
TGCAGTGCTAGAGATAACAGGGCATTTCCTCAGAACACTGAAGCTTTCTTT
>.|TRBV6-2/TRBV6-3|TRBD2|TRBJ2-1
CASLSGGNEQFF
TGTGCCAGCTTGTCGGGGGGAAATGAGCAGTTCTTC